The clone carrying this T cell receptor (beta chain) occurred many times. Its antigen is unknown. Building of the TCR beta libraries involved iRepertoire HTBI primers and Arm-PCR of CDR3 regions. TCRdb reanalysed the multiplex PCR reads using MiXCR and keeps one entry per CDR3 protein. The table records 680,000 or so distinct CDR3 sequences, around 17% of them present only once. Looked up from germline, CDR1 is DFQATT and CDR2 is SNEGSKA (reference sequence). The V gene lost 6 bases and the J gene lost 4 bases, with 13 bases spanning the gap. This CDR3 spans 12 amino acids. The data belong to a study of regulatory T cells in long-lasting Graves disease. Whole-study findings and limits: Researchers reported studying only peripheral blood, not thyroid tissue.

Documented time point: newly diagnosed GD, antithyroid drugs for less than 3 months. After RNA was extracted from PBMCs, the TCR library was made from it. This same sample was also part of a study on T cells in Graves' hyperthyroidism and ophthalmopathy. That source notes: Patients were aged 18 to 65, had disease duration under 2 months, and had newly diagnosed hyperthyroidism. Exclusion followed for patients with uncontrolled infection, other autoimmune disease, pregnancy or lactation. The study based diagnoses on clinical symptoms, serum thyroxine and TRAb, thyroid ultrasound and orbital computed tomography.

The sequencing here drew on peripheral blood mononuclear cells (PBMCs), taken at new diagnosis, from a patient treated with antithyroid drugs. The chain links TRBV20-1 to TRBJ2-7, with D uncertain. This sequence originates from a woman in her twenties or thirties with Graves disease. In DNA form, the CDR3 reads TGCAGTGCGCTAATGGAAGGGTACGAGCAGTACTTC. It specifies CSALMEGYEQYF.